What follows are 8 T cell receptor beta chains derived from one specimen sequenced in a study of T-cell reconstitution after alpha-beta-depleted transplantation in children. Unique molecular identifiers were incorporated when the TCRbeta library was constructed. TCRdb recomputed calls from the PCR reads with MiXCR, one row per CDR3 protein. This table holds about 580,000 distinct CDR3 sequences, 25% to 30% found once. Specimen: PBMCs, collected before TCRalphabeta/CD19-depleted stem cell transplant. These TCRs come from a boy younger than two with Wiskott-Aldrich syndrome, due to receive a stem cell transplant.

Only a few counts were recorded for this clonotype. This chain links TRBV7-2 with TRBJ2-3, with D perhaps matching TRBD2 (5 bases). This CDR3 region has 14 residues. Trimming cost V 5 bases and J 4 bases, with 13 bases left between them. The V gene's germline CDR1 is SGHTA and CDR2 FQGNSA. CDR3 amino acids: CASSTDLGADTQYF. In nucleotides, the CDR3 is TGTGCCAGCAGCACGGATCTCGGGGCAGATACGCAGTATTTT.

The table lists this clonotype with a few counts. CDR3 in amino acids: CSVTGSIETQYF. CDR3 nucleotides: TGCAGTGTAACAGGGTCTATCGAGACCCAGTACTTC. J is TRBJ2-5 and V is TRBV20-1, with a weak D call TRBD1 (6 bases). Per the germline V gene, CDR1 is DFQATT and CDR2 is SNEGSKA (reference sequence). Trimming shortened V by 7 bases and J by 5 bases, and 14 bases separated the two germline ends. The CDR3 sequence is 12 residues long.

The gene calls are TRBV5-1 and TRBJ2-1; TRBD2 matches at 8 bases. The CDR3 loop spans 17 amino acids. Germline values: CDR1 SGHRS, CDR2 YFSETQ. With V trimmed by 0 bases and J by 6 bases, 11 bases remained unmatched. The CDR3 DNA sequence: TGCGCCAGCAGCTTGGGCCTGACGGGACTAGGGACCAATGAGCAGTTCTTC. As protein: CASSLGLTGLGTNEQFF.

The chain couples TRBV27 to TRBJ2-1; D may be TRBD2 (6 bases). Deletions cut 3 bases from V and 7 bases from J, with 19 bases between. This CDR3 is 16 amino acids long. Germline V gene lookup returns CDR1 MNHEY and CDR2 SMNVEV (reference sequence). The chain's CDR3 is CASSLEGPDYQNEQFF. The CDR3 DNA is TGTGCCAGCAGTTTGGAGGGACCCGACTACCAGAATGAGCAGTTCTTC.

The chain links TRBV6-1 to TRBJ2-4; a possible D gene is TRBD2 (6 bases). The CDR3 is 12 residues long. Germline assignment: CDR1 MNHNS and CDR2 SASEGT. The V and J ends lost 8 bases and 14 bases respectively, with 19 bases between them. CDR3 residues: CASGGSGTLEYF. Here the CDR3 DNA reads TGTGCCAGCGGGGGTAGCGGCACCCTAGAGTACTTC.

This clonotype was seen once. The V and J genes are TRBV15 and TRBJ2-7; D is possibly TRBD1 (5 bases). V was clipped by 2 bases and J by 4 bases, with 12 bases between them. From germline, CDR1 is LNHNV and CDR2 YYDKDF (reference sequence). CDR3 length equals 14 residues. CDR3 coding DNA: TGTGCCACCAGCAGACTACAGGTGGGGTACGAGCAGTACTTC. Its protein product is CATSRLQVGYEQYF.

Only a few counts were recorded for this clonotype. This chain uses TRBV5-1 with TRBJ2-5; a weak D match, TRBD2 (5 bases). Germline V gene sequence: CDR1 SGHRS, CDR2 YFSETQ. V was trimmed by 4 bases and J by 5 bases, leaving 15 bases between them. CDR3 length: 14 amino acids. The CDR3 coding sequence is TGCGCCAGCAGCCCGGAGGCGGGCCGGGAGACCCAGTACTTC. Translated: CASSPEAGRETQYF.

The chain combines TRBV5-1 with TRBJ2-5; possible D gene TRBD1, 6 bases. Germline loops: CDR1 SGHRS, CDR2 YFSETQ. There are 15 residues in the CDR3. Between the trimmed V and J ends, which lost 3 bases and 3 bases, there was a span of 15 bases. CDR3: CASSWVGASEETQYF. CDR3 coding DNA: TGCGCCAGCAGCTGGGTGGGGGCATCCGAAGAGACCCAGTACTTC.